The 15 T cell receptor beta chains reported below all come from one sample, sequenced in a study of T cell responses to AZD1222 COVID-19 vaccine. Assay: immunoSEQ multiplex PCR; the TCRdb copy retains only in-frame clones and omits some. The sample includes about 130,000 clones, around 89% of them seen just once. The source was peripheral blood, collected 28 days after the second AZD1222 dose. The source is an adult who received the AZD1222 COVID-19 vaccine.

The rearrangement joins TRBV5-1 to TRBJ2-7; D gene uncertain. V was trimmed by 0 bases and J by 7 bases, leaving 5 bases between them. The CDR3 totals 11 residues. The germline gives CDR1 SGHRS, CDR2 YFSETQ. The CDR3 protein is CASSLEEEQYF. CDR3 DNA sequence: TGCGCCAGCAGCTTGGAGGAGGAGCAGTACTTC.

The genes are TRBV6-2 or TRBV6-3 and TRBJ1-2, with D maybe TRBD1 (6 bases). CDR1 is MNHEY and CDR2 is SVGEGT in the germline V gene. The CDR3 runs to 15 residues. V gave up 0 bases and J gave up 8 bases, with 16 bases separating them. DNA for the CDR3: TGTGCCAGCAGTTACTCGCAGGGGCCCGGAGGAGGCTACACCTTC. It yields the protein CASSYSQGPGGGYTF.

The chain has TRBV18 and TRBJ1-5; 7 positions match TRBD1. CDR1 and CDR2 from the germline V gene are KGHSH and LQKENI. The V gene end was trimmed by 2 bases and the J gene end by 6 bases; junction bases not matched to a gene: 4. The CDR3 has 14 amino acids. The CDR3 coding sequence is TGTGCCAGCTCACCAGGACAGGTGGGTCAGCCCCAGCATTTT. Protein sequence: CASSPGQVGQPQHF.

The J gene is TRBJ2-7, the V gene TRBV6-2 or TRBV6-3; D gene ambiguous. Germline V gene lookup returns CDR1 MNHEY and CDR2 SVGEGT. Trimming took 5 bases from V and 4 from J, leaving 6 bases between them. The CDR3 runs 11 residues. CDR3 sequence reads: CASSHVYEQYF. In DNA form, the CDR3 reads TGTGCCAGCAGTCACGTATACGAGCAGTACTTC.

This clone occurred once. The J gene is TRBJ1-1, the V gene TRBV4-2; D is undetermined. The V gene's germline CDR1 is LGHNA and CDR2 YNFKEQ. V was clipped by 0 bases and J by 5 bases, with 10 bases between them. This CDR3 has 14 residues. CDR3 sequence (DNA): TGTGCCAGCAGCCAAGAAGCCCCCGGGACTGAAGCTTTCTTT. Its protein is CASSQEAPGTEAFF.

The J gene is TRBJ1-1, the V gene TRBV3-1 (or the pseudogene TRBV3-2); the D gene is possibly TRBD1 (6 bases). This CDR3 region has 14 residues. Germline CDR1 and CDR2: LGHDT and YNNKEL (reference sequence). V shed 6 bases and J shed 1 base, with 12 bases lying between them. In nucleotides, the CDR3 is TGTGCCAGCAGGCCGACAGGTACGAACACTGAAGCTTTCTTT. The encoded protein is CASRPTGTNTEAFF.

This chain uses TRBV6-7 with TRBJ2-3, with TRBD2 identical over 14 bases. TRBV6-7 carries the ORF label, with uncertain function. The CDR3 length is 18 residues. The J segment lost 2 bases and the V segment lost 0 bases, leaving 4 bases of the junction unmatched. CDR3 sequence: CASSYSTTSGGATDTQYF. The CDR3 bases are TGTGCCAGCAGTTACTCGACGACTAGCGGGGGGGCCACAGATACGCAGTATTTT.

The V call is TRBV25-1, the J call TRBJ1-1; the D is unclear. V lost 1 base to trimming and J lost 0 bases, with 6 bases between them. Germline assignment: CDR1 MGHDK and CDR2 SYGVNS. The CDR3 has 14 amino acids. The CDR3: CASSELRMNTEAFF. As DNA, the CDR3 is TGTGCCAGCAGTGAATTACGGATGAACACTGAAGCTTTCTTT. Full variable domain (rest looked up from reference TRBV25-1 and TRBJ1-1): EADIYQTPRYLVIGTGKKITLECSQTMGHDKMYWYQQDPGMELHLIHYSYGVNSTEKGDLSSESTVSRIRTEHFPLTLESARPSHTSQYLCASSELRMNTEAFFGQGTRLTVV.

This clone was detected only once. The V call is TRBV7-6, the J call TRBJ2-3, with 9 nucleotides matching TRBD2. This CDR3 comprises 21 residues. CDR1 and CDR2 from the germline V gene are SGHVS and FNYEAQ. Germline trimming cut 2 bases from V and 4 bases from J; bases unmatched to any gene: 22. This CDR3 is CASSLMPFPTRGGGLADTQYF. The CDR3 coding sequence is TGTGCCAGCAGCTTAATGCCCTTTCCGACTCGCGGGGGGGGGCTGGCAGATACGCAGTATTTT.

The rearrangement links TRBV30 to TRBJ1-1, with D hard to call. Germline V CDR1 and CDR2: GTSNPN, SVGIG (reference sequence). V was shortened by 0 bases and J by 8 bases, with 10 bases between the two germline ends. This CDR3 has 12 residues. CDR3 residues: CAWSVTGREAFF. As DNA, the CDR3 is TGTGCCTGGAGTGTAACGGGGAGGGAAGCTTTCTTT.

V and J are TRBV6-6 and TRBJ2-7; a weak D match, TRBD1 (6 bases). The CDR3 is 16 residues long. V lost 6 bases and J 1 base, leaving 19 bases between the germline ends. Germline assignment: CDR1 MNHNY and CDR2 SVGAGI (reference sequence). CDR3: CASRPDFLTGSYEQYF. The CDR3 nucleotides read TGTGCCAGCAGGCCCGATTTCCTCACAGGGTCCTACGAGCAGTACTTC.

The count of this clone is one. V is TRBV29-1 and J is TRBJ1-1; D call uncertain. The V end was cut by 4 bases, the J end by 0 bases, with 12 bases between. The germline V gene encodes CDR1 SQVTM and CDR2 ANQGSEA. The CDR3 has 14 residues. The CDR3 coding sequence is TGCAGCGTTGTGAGGACCCCCATGAACACTGAAGCTTTCTTT. As protein: CSVVRTPMNTEAFF.

The chain combines TRBV11-2 with TRBJ1-2; TRBD1 might be the D (5 bases). The germline CDR1 and CDR2 sequences are SGHAT and FQNNGV. V lost 5 bases and J 4 bases, leaving 11 bases between the germline ends. CDR3 length: 13 residues. The CDR3 loop is CASSMGRVYGYTF. CDR3 nucleotide sequence: TGTGCCAGCAGCATGGGACGGGTCTATGGCTACACCTTC.

V is TRBV9 and J is TRBJ1-1; D remains ambiguous. The germline gives CDR1 SGDLS, CDR2 YYNGEE. This CDR3 contains 14 residues. V was pared by 6 bases and J by 0 bases, with 12 bases between. Here the CDR3 reads CASTLLSMNTEAFF. For the CDR3, the DNA is TGTGCCAGCACCCTGCTATCGATGAACACTGAAGCTTTCTTT. Complete variable domain (other parts from reference TRBV9 and TRBJ1-1): DSGVTQTPKHLITATGQRVTLRCSPRSGDLSVYWYQQSLDQGLQFLIQYYNGEERAKGNILERFSAQQFPDLHSELNLSSLELGDSALYFCASTLLSMNTEAFFGQGTRLTVV.

The rearrangement joins TRBV4-3 to TRBJ1-2; D is uncertain. This CDR3 is built from 13 residues. Germline assignment: CDR1 LGHNA and CDR2 YSLEER. V shed 0 bases and J shed 9 bases, with 11 bases lying between them. In DNA, the CDR3 is TGCGCCAGCAGCCAAGAAAGGGAATCCAGCTACACCTTC. It translates to CASSQERESSYTF.